This T cell receptor beta chain is from a study of blood T cell repertoires in COVID-19. About the research overall: Acute and convalescent COVID-19 specimens originated in the United States, Italy and Spain. Sample material is recorded as cDNA or gDNA derived from T cells, B-cell-depleted T cells, or PBMCs.

Unmatched junction bases numbered 4, after V lost 0 bases and J lost 2 bases. The CDR3 runs 16 residues. Germline V lookup: CDR1 SGHTS, CDR2 YDEGEE. Source study methods: Reference gene primer amplification in the assay estimated nucleated cell counts. The method was immunoSEQ multiplex PCR; TCRdb's version includes in-frame clones alone and lacks a portion of them. That table furnishes V, J and clone size, whereas the DNA furnished D and trimming. The table lists roughly 30,000 clones, just over 90% of them singletons. Sequencing input: peripheral blood. This receptor was identified in a man in his 60s with acute or convalescent COVID-19. The chain recombines TRBV5-8 with TRBJ2-5; 10 nucleotides align to TRBD2. The CDR3 loop is CASSLVSGRRQETQYF. CDR3 bases: TGTGCCAGCAGCTTGGTTAGCGGGAGGCGGCAAGAGACCCAGTACTTC.